A single sample is the source of the 3 T cell receptor beta chains below, sequenced in a study of human T cells and chemical hapten exposure. Time point noted: pre-sensitization, week 0. Indicated treatment: therapeutic diphenylcyclopropenone sensitization with weekly scalp DPC. TCRdb itself ran the RACE reads through MiXCR, one entry per CDR3 protein. The sample includes roughly 380,000 distinct CDR3 sequences, 5.1% of them seen just once. The starting material was whole blood, obtained in connection with sensitization to the hapten diphenylcyclopropenone (DPC). The receptors derive from a woman aged 50 to 60 with alopecia areata. Some clones in this sample may be carry-over from other donors' samples.

This clonotype was recorded many times. For the CDR3, the DNA is TGTGCCAGCAGCTTGGGACAGGGGGGTGCAGATACGCAGTATTTT. This translates into CASSLGQGGADTQYF. The chain joins TRBV5-6 to TRBJ2-3; 9 nucleotides align to TRBD1. This CDR3 has 15 residues. Germline trimming cut 0 bases from V and 4 bases from J; bases unmatched to any gene: 3. Per germline, CDR1 SGHDT and CDR2 YYEEEE.

The rearrangement links TRBV28 to TRBJ2-3; D not certain. V was cut by 1 base and J by 3 bases, with 11 bases left in between. CDR1 is MDHEN, CDR2 SYDVKM, per germline. CDR3 length: 15 residues. The CDR3: CASSLSSLRTDTQYF. CDR3 DNA: TGTGCCAGCAGTTTATCGTCCCTCCGGACAGATACGCAGTATTTT.

This clonotype occurred many times. The chain has TRBV20-1 and TRBJ2-2; 7 bases are shared with TRBD1. Germline V CDR1 and CDR2: DFQATT, SNEGSKA (reference sequence). Germline trimming cut 6 bases from V and 0 bases from J; bases unmatched to any gene: 16. The CDR3 extends over 18 amino acids. The CDR3 here is CSATPPARGFANTGELFF. The CDR3 nucleotides are TGCAGTGCCACACCCCCGGCCAGGGGGTTCGCGAACACCGGGGAGCTGTTTTTT.